This T cell receptor (beta chain) was sequenced for a study of blood T cells in healthy people across ages. V gave up 0 bases and J gave up 0 bases, with 15 bases separating them. The CDR3 has 16 amino acids. Germline V gene data show CDR1 as DFQATT and CDR2 as SNEGSKA (reference sequence). It was with a sample-barcoded 5' primer and a J-beta primer mix that a second PCR of roughly 6 to 12 cycles was run. TCRdb reanalysed the 5' RACE reads using MiXCR and keeps one entry per CDR3 protein. The sample holds about 1,500,000 distinct CDR3 sequences; roughly 40% are singletons and the top ten take 7% to 9.5%.

The chain is built from TRBV20-1 and TRBJ2-7; D possibly matches TRBD1 or TRBD2 (6 bases each). This TCR came from a woman younger than 35 in good health. Material: blood. CDR3 in amino acids: CSARDLEGVFSYEQYF. CDR3 bases: TGCAGTGCTAGAGATTTGGAGGGGGTATTCTCCTACGAGCAGTACTTC.